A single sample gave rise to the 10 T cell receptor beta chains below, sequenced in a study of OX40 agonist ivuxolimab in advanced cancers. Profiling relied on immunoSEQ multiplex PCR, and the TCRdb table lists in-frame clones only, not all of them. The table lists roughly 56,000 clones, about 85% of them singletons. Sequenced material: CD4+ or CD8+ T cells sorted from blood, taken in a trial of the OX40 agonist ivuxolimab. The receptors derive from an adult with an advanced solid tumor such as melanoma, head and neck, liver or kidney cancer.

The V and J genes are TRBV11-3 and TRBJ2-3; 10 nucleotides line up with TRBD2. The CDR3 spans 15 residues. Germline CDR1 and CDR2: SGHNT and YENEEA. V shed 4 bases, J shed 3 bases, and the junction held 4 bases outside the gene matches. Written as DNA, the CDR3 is TGTGCCAGCAGCTCCAGGACTAGCGGAACAGATACGCAGTATTTT. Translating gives CASSSRTSGTDTQYF.

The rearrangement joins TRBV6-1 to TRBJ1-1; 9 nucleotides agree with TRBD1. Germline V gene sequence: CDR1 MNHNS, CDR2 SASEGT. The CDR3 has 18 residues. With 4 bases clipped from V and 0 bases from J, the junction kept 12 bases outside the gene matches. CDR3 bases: TGTGCCAGCAGTGGACACCCGGGACAGGGAATCGTGAACACTGAAGCTTTCTTT. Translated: CASSGHPGQGIVNTEAFF.

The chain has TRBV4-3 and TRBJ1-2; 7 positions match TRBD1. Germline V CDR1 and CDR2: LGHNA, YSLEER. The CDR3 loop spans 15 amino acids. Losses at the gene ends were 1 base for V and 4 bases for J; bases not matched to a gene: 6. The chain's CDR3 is CASSQGTGVVYGYTF. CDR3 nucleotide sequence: TGCGCCAGCAGCCAAGGAACAGGGGTTGTCTATGGCTACACCTTC.

The CDR3 DNA is TGCGCCAGCAGCTTAGGACAGGAAAGGTTCTTC. Protein product: CASSLGQERFF. The chain recombines TRBV5-1 with TRBJ2-1, with 7 nucleotides matching TRBD1. The CDR3 runs 11 residues. CDR1 SGHRS and CDR2 YFSETQ come from the germline V gene. Losses at the gene ends were 2 bases for V and 15 bases for J; bases not matched to a gene: 5.

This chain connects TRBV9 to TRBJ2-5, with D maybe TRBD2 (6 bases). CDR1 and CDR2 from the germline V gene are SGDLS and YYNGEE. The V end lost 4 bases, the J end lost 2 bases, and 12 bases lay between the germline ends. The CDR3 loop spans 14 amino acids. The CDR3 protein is CASSLGLPQETQYF. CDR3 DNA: TGTGCCAGCAGCTTGGGACTCCCGCAAGAGACCCAGTACTTC.

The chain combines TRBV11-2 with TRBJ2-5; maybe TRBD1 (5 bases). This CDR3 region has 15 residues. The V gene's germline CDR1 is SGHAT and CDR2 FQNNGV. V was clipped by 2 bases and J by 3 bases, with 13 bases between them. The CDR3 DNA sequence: TGTGCCAGCAGCTTACAGGCAGGGATCGAAGAGACCCAGTACTTC. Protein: CASSLQAGIEETQYF.

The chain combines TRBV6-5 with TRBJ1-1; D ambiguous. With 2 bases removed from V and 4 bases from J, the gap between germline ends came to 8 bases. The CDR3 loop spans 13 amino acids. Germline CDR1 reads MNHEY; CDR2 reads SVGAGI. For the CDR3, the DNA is TGTGCCAGCAGTTACATAGGGAGCACTGAAGCTTTCTTT. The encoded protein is CASSYIGSTEAFF.

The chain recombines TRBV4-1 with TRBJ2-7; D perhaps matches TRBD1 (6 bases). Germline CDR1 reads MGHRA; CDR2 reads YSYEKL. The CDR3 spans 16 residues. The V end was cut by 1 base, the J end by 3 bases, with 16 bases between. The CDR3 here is CASSQGQVYRDYEQYF. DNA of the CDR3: TGCGCCAGCAGCCAAGGACAGGTCTACAGAGACTACGAGCAGTACTTC.

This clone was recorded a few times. CDR3 sequence reads: CASSGSHTDTQYF. DNA for the CDR3: TGTGCCAGTAGTGGATCACACACAGATACGCAGTATTTT. The chain links TRBV11-2 to TRBJ2-3; D gene uncertain. The V gene's germline CDR1 is SGHAT and CDR2 FQNNGV. This CDR3 spans 13 amino acids. V was cut by 9 bases and J by 2 bases, with 12 bases left in between.

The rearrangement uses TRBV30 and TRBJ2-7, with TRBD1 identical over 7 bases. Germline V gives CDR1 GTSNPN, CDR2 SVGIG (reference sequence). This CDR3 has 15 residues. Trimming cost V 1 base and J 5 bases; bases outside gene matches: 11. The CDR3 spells CAWSDLTGFQDEQYF. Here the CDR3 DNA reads TGTGCCTGGAGTGACCTGACAGGGTTCCAGGACGAGCAGTACTTC.